This record covers a single T cell receptor (beta chain). Its antigen is not known. Authors' data handling: Using the CDR3 differences seen across clinicopathological groups, the authors built a distant-metastasis classifier for papillary thyroid cancer, which was meant to discriminate distant-metastatic patients. Via MiXCR, TCRdb re-called the PCR reads. For this entry, the V and J calls and clone size follow TCRdb and not the study's own pipeline. The repertoire holds roughly 21,000 clones, with approximately 30% as singletons. All patients were treatment-naive before thyroid surgery. Germline V gives CDR1 MDHEN, CDR2 SYDVKM. V shed 11 bases and J shed 4 bases, with 17 bases lying between them. This CDR3 is 13 amino acids long. The data are from a study of metastatic and nonmetastatic thyroid tumors. Study in general: It was across blood and tumor or nodule tissue from malignant and benign thyroid patients that repertoires were compared. Findings of the study overall: According to reports, the diversity of TCR beta was significantly higher in malignant thyroid tumors than in benign nodules, and this held in both blood and tumor samples.

The sequenced sample was tumor tissue. This clonotype was obtained from a male donor with papillary thyroid cancer or a benign thyroid nodule (not recorded which). Some clones in this sample may be carry-over from other donors' samples. The J gene is TRBJ1-2, the V gene TRBV28, with TRBD1 as a possible D gene (6 bases). The CDR3 DNA is TGTGCCGGCTTAGGGGGGGGAAGCTATGGCTACACCTTC. It is translated as CAGLGGGSYGYTF.